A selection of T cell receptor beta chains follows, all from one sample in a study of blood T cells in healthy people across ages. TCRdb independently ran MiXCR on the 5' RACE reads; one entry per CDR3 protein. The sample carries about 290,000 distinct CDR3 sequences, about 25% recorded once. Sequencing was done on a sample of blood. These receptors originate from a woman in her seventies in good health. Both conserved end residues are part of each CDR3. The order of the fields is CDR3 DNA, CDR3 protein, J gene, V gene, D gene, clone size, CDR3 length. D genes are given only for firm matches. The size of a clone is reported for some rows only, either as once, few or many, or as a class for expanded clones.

cdr3_nt: TGTGCCAGCAGTGGTGGGGGAAACTCTGGGGCCAACGTCCTGACTTTC
cdr3_aa: CASSGGGNSGANVLTF
j_call: TRBJ2-6
v_call: TRBV6-2/TRBV6-3
d_call: .
clone_size: few
cdr3_length: 16

cdr3_nt: TGCGCCAGCAGCTTGGTAGGGACTAGCCCTATAGCCAAAAACATTCAGTACTTC
cdr3_aa: CASSLVGTSPIAKNIQYF
j_call: TRBJ2-4
v_call: TRBV5-1
d_call: TRBD2
clone_size: few
cdr3_length: 18

cdr3_nt: TGCAGTGCTAGAGTCAAAACCGGTAGTGGCTACACCTTC
cdr3_aa: CSARVKTGSGYTF
j_call: TRBJ1-2
v_call: TRBV20-1
d_call: .
clone_size: .
cdr3_length: 13

cdr3_nt: TGTGCCAGCAGTCCACGACAGAGCAGGAACACTGAAGCTTTCTTT
cdr3_aa: CASSPRQSRNTEAFF
j_call: TRBJ1-1
v_call: TRBV27
d_call: .
clone_size: few
cdr3_length: 15

cdr3_nt: TGCGCCAGCAGCTCGGTAACAGGTGGGGGTTCACCCCTCCACTTT
cdr3_aa: CASSSVTGGGSPLHF
j_call: TRBJ1-6
v_call: TRBV5-1
d_call: .
clone_size: few
cdr3_length: 15

cdr3_nt: TGTGCCAGCAGTTTACCGGGACTCTCGGGGGAGACCCAGTACTTC
cdr3_aa: CASSLPGLSGETQYF
j_call: TRBJ2-5
v_call: TRBV28
d_call: .
clone_size: few
cdr3_length: 15

cdr3_nt: TGTGCCAGCAGTTACCGGCGAGAGACCCAGTACTTC
cdr3_aa: CASSYRRETQYF
j_call: TRBJ2-5
v_call: TRBV6-6
d_call: .
clone_size: many
cdr3_length: 12

cdr3_nt: TGCAGCGTTGACAGGGACCACTATGGCTACACCTTC
cdr3_aa: CSVDRDHYGYTF
j_call: TRBJ1-2
v_call: TRBV29-1
d_call: .
clone_size: many
cdr3_length: 12

cdr3_nt: TGCAGTGCTAGAGATTGGGCTCCGCGGGAGACCCAGTACTTC
cdr3_aa: CSARDWAPRETQYF
j_call: TRBJ2-5
v_call: TRBV20-1
d_call: .
clone_size: .
cdr3_length: 14

cdr3_nt: TGTGCCAGCAGTTTGTTAGGGGGCGAGCAGTACTTC
cdr3_aa: CASSLLGGEQYF
j_call: TRBJ2-7
v_call: TRBV12-3/TRBV12-4
d_call: .
clone_size: .
cdr3_length: 12

cdr3_nt: TGTGCCAGCAGCCCCCCGGGGGGGGAAACCTACGAGCAGTACTTC
cdr3_aa: CASSPPGGETYEQYF
j_call: TRBJ2-7
v_call: TRBV12-3/TRBV12-4
d_call: TRBD2
clone_size: few
cdr3_length: 15

cdr3_nt: TGCGCCAGCAGCTTGTGGGGGGAGGGGTACAATGAGCAGTTCTTC
cdr3_aa: CASSLWGEGYNEQFF
j_call: TRBJ2-1
v_call: TRBV5-1
d_call: TRBD2
clone_size: .
cdr3_length: 15

cdr3_nt: TGTGCCAGCAGAGACGGACCTTTGAGCTATGGCTACACCTTC
cdr3_aa: CASRDGPLSYGYTF
j_call: TRBJ1-2
v_call: TRBV28
d_call: .
clone_size: few
cdr3_length: 14

cdr3_nt: TGCAGCGCTACTAACACTGAAGCTCTCTTT
cdr3_aa: CSATNTEALF
j_call: TRBJ1-1
v_call: TRBV29-1
d_call: .
clone_size: .
cdr3_length: 10

cdr3_nt: TGTGCCAGCAGCCAAGAACCGACCGGGATAAAGGAGACCCAGTACTTC
cdr3_aa: CASSQEPTGIKETQYF
j_call: TRBJ2-5
v_call: TRBV4-2
d_call: .
clone_size: .
cdr3_length: 16

cdr3_nt: TGTGCCAGCAGTCCCGGGGCCCTGGGCTACACCTTC
cdr3_aa: CASSPGALGYTF
j_call: TRBJ1-2
v_call: TRBV7-2
d_call: .
clone_size: .
cdr3_length: 12

cdr3_nt: TGCAGCACTTCCTGGGGGGGTCCTAATGAAAAACTGTTTTTT
cdr3_aa: CSTSWGGPNEKLFF
j_call: TRBJ1-4
v_call: TRBV29-1
d_call: .
clone_size: .
cdr3_length: 14

cdr3_nt: TGTGCCAGCAGCCTCCGGAGGGTAGACTACAATGAGCAGTTCTTC
cdr3_aa: CASSLRRVDYNEQFF
j_call: TRBJ2-1
v_call: TRBV5-5
d_call: .
clone_size: .
cdr3_length: 15